Presented here are 17 T cell receptor beta chains from one specimen sequenced in a study of brain T cells in children with intractable seizures. Clones were sequenced by immunoSEQ multiplex PCR, and TCRdb holds only the in-frame ones, with some missing. This sample has 110,000 or so clones, with 94% found just once. Specimen: peripheral blood, collected at surgery. The receptors shown here come from a boy under two years old with hemimegalencephaly and intractable seizures.

The chain couples TRBV7-8 to TRBJ2-7; 10 nucleotides agree with TRBD1. J lost 5 bases, V lost 7 bases, and 8 bases had no gene match. The CDR3 runs 14 residues. The germline V gene encodes CDR1 SGHVS and CDR2 FQNEAQ. CDR3 residues: CASNSRDRGHEQYF. CDR3 in DNA: TGTGCCAGCAACTCACGGGACAGGGGCCACGAGCAGTACTTC.

The chain recombines TRBV7-9 with TRBJ1-4; no reliable D call. This CDR3 has 12 residues. Germline V CDR1 and CDR2: SEHNR, FQNEAQ (reference sequence). Trimming cost V 8 bases and J 7 bases, with 11 bases left between them. CDR3 nucleotide sequence: TGTGCCAGCCAACCCGGTCCTGAAAAACTGTTTTTT. Its protein product is CASQPGPEKLFF.

The count of this clone is one. The chain has TRBV19 and TRBJ1-5; D is perhaps TRBD1 (6 bases). Per the germline V gene, CDR1 is LNHDA and CDR2 is SQIVND (reference sequence). This CDR3 contains 14 residues. Trimming cost V 2 bases and J 6 bases, with 11 bases left between them. The CDR3 DNA follows: TGTGCCAGTAGTATAAAGGCGGGGGCTCAGCCCCAGCATTTT. As protein: CASSIKAGAQPQHF.

The gene calls are TRBV3-1 (or the pseudogene TRBV3-2) and TRBJ2-3; D perhaps matches TRBD2 (5 bases). The CDR3 totals 13 residues. Germline-derived CDR1 and CDR2 are LGHDT and YNNKEL (reference sequence). Trimming took 2 bases from V and 10 from J, leaving 13 bases between them. CDR3 bases: TGTGCCAGCAGCCAACGGGAAGTCCTCGCGCAGTATTTT. Its protein is CASSQREVLAQYF.

The J gene is TRBJ1-1, the V gene TRBV29-1, with D hard to call. Between the trimmed V and J ends, which lost 6 bases and 0 bases, there was a span of 8 bases. CDR3 length equals 12 residues. CDR1 and CDR2 (germline): SQVTM, ANQGSEA. In nucleotides, the CDR3 is TGCAGCGTCGGGTCGGTGAACACTGAAGCTTTCTTT. Residues: CSVGSVNTEAFF.

The V gene is TRBV10-3, the J gene TRBJ2-3; the D is unclear. Per the germline V gene, CDR1 is ENHRY and CDR2 is SYGVKD. The CDR3 has 14 amino acids. The V end lost 6 bases, the J end lost 0 bases, and 10 bases lay between the germline ends. CDR3 protein: CAIRSSLSTDTQYF. DNA for the CDR3: TGTGCCATCAGAAGTTCACTAAGCACAGATACGCAGTATTTT.

The rearrangement joins TRBV28 to TRBJ2-2, with D perhaps TRBD2 (6 bases). Germline V CDR1 and CDR2: MDHEN, SYDVKM. V shed 5 bases and J shed 2 bases, with 12 bases lying between them. The CDR3 sequence is 15 residues long. CDR3 DNA: TGTGCCAGCAGTACTCGGGACTCTAACACCGGGGAGCTGTTTTTT. It yields the protein CASSTRDSNTGELFF.

The gene calls are TRBV5-6 and TRBJ1-2, with D perhaps matching TRBD1 (5 bases). Germline CDR1 reads SGHDT; CDR2 reads YYEEEE. The V end was cut by 0 bases, the J end by 4 bases, with 13 bases between. The CDR3 sequence is 15 residues long. The chain's CDR3 is CASSLDRGSPYGYTF. The CDR3 nucleotides are TGTGCCAGCAGCTTGGATCGGGGCAGTCCCTATGGCTACACCTTC.

The genes are TRBV27 and TRBJ2-7, with a possible D match to TRBD1 (5 bases). CDR1 and CDR2 (germline): MNHEY, SMNVEV (reference sequence). The CDR3 totals 14 residues. Trimming left V 5 bases short and J 1 base short, with 12 bases between. The CDR3 DNA reads as TGTGCCAGCAGTCTATACAGGCAGTCCTACGAGCAGTACTTC. Translation gives CASSLYRQSYEQYF.

The chain employs TRBV27 and TRBJ1-5; D is unclear. Germline V gives CDR1 MNHEY, CDR2 SMNVEV (reference sequence). This CDR3 is 16 amino acids long. V lost 4 bases to trimming and J lost 0 bases, with 13 bases between them. The CDR3 sequence is CASSSSDINSNQPQHF. CDR3 DNA sequence: TGTGCCAGCAGTTCCTCCGACATAAATAGCAATCAGCCCCAGCATTTT.

The V gene is TRBV18, the J gene TRBJ2-1, with TRBD2 matching 7 bases. CDR3 length equals 14 residues. Trimming removed 4 bases from V and 5 bases from J; junction bases left unmatched: 5. Germline V gives CDR1 KGHSH, CDR2 LQKENI. CDR3: CASSRGRVNNEQFF. Written as DNA, the CDR3 is TGTGCCAGCTCACGGGGGAGGGTAAACAATGAGCAGTTCTTC. The whole variable domain, filled in from reference TRBV18 and TRBJ2-1, reads NAGVMQNPRHLVRRRGQEARLRCSPMKGHSHVYWYRQLPEEGLKFMVYLQKENIIDESGMPKERFSAEFPKEGPSILRIQQVVRGDSAAYFCASSRGRVNNEQFFGPGTRLTVL.

The gene calls are TRBV7-8 and TRBJ2-2; 7 nucleotides agree with TRBD1. The CDR3 runs 15 residues. Unmatched junction bases numbered 4, after V lost 4 bases and J lost 2 bases. The germline gives CDR1 SGHVS, CDR2 FQNEAQ. CDR3 amino acids: CASSSRQGNTGELFF. The CDR3 bases are TGTGCCAGCAGCTCAAGACAGGGTAACACCGGGGAGCTGTTTTTT.

The chain joins TRBV27 to TRBJ1-5; D remains ambiguous. V was trimmed by 0 bases and J by 1 base, leaving 4 bases between them. Germline V lookup: CDR1 MNHEY, CDR2 SMNVEV (reference sequence). CDR3 length equals 14 residues. CDR3 residues: CASSLSGSNQPQHF. The DNA for the CDR3 is TGTGCCAGCAGTTTATCAGGGAGCAATCAGCCCCAGCATTTT.

This chain uses TRBV27 with TRBJ2-4, with 10 bases aligning to TRBD2. Trimming took 5 bases from V and 7 from J; bases not matched to a gene: 8. CDR3 length: 15 residues. CDR1 is MNHEY, CDR2 SMNVEV, per germline (reference sequence). CDR3: CASSPLAGVWNIQYF. CDR3 coding DNA: TGTGCCAGCAGTCCCCTAGCGGGAGTCTGGAACATTCAGTACTTC.

The CDR3 reads CASSFSGNTGELFF. The CDR3 DNA follows: TGCGCCAGCAGTTTTAGCGGGAACACCGGGGAGCTGTTTTTT. This sequence joins TRBV5-1 and TRBJ2-2; a weak D match, TRBD2 (6 bases). Germline assignment: CDR1 SGHRS and CDR2 YFSETQ. Trimming pared 5 bases from V and 1 base from J, leaving 9 bases between. The CDR3 runs to 14 residues.

The V gene is TRBV6-5, the J gene TRBJ1-1, with a weak D call TRBD1 (5 bases). Looked up from germline, CDR1 is MNHEY and CDR2 is SVGAGI. The V gene lost 8 bases and the J gene lost 0 bases, with 10 bases spanning the gap. This CDR3 spans 13 amino acids. The CDR3 region is CASSWGLNTEAFF. The CDR3 DNA sequence: TGTGCCAGCTCCTGGGGACTGAACACTGAAGCTTTCTTT.

This clone was seen once. This chain connects TRBV7-9 to TRBJ2-1; no definite D call. V dropped 2 bases and J dropped 4 bases, with 6 bases sitting between them. This CDR3 contains 13 residues. CDR1 is SEHNR and CDR2 is FQNEAQ in the germline V gene (reference sequence). The CDR3 DNA sequence: TGTGCCAGCAGCTTACCGTCGTACAATGAGCAGTTCTTC. It encodes CASSLPSYNEQFF. The full variable domain, completed using reference TRBV7-9 and TRBJ2-1, is DTGVSQNPRHKITKRGQNVTFRCDPISEHNRLYWYRQTLGQGPEFLTYFQNEAQLEKSRLLSDRFSAERPKGSFSTLEIQRTEQGDSAMYLCASSLPSYNEQFFGPGTRLTVL.